The 24 T cell receptor beta chains given below trace back to one sample, sequenced in a study of Graves' ophthalmopathy and Graves' hyperthyroidism. Amplifying from RNA transcripts, the study obtained TCR beta CDR3 regions. HTBI primers were used in a first-round RT-PCR, which preceded a second-round multiplex PCR. MiXCR was run by TCRdb on the multiplex PCR reads, yielding one entry per CDR3 protein. This sample has approximately 640,000 distinct CDR3 sequences, with about 41% found just once. The sequencing input was peripheral blood. The receptors come from an adult man with Graves' ophthalmopathy.

About this clonotype itself: This may stem from a read error, because a much larger clone lies one nucleotide away. The chain has TRBV29-1 and TRBJ2-7; possibly TRBD1 for D (5 bases). CDR1 and CDR2 (germline): SQVTM, ANQGSEA. There are 12 residues in the CDR3. CDR3 sequence: CGVARESYEQYF. CDR3 in DNA: TGCGGCGTTGCCAGGGAATCCTACGAGCAGTACTTC.

This clonotype has a count of ten or more. The rearrangement uses TRBV20-1 and TRBJ2-7; D is ambiguous. Germline CDR1 reads DFQATT; CDR2 reads SNEGSKA (reference sequence). The V and J ends lost 1 base and 0 bases respectively, with 10 bases between them. The CDR3 loop spans 14 amino acids. The chain's CDR3 is CSARARGNSYEQYF. CDR3 DNA: TGCAGTGCTAGAGCCCGAGGAAACTCCTACGAGCAGTACTTC.

Worth noting for this clonotype: An end of the junction does not agree with germline; a read error may underlie this. V and J are TRBV29-1 and TRBJ1-2; no reliable D call. There are 14 residues in the CDR3. Germline V gene lookup returns CDR1 SQVTM and CDR2 ANQGSEA. The CDR3 DNA reads TGTGCCTGGAGTGTACCGCCGGTTAGGTATGGCTACACCTTC. This encodes CAWSVPPVRYGYTF.

This clonotype was observed many times. V and J are TRBV19 and TRBJ1-5; no clear D. CDR1 and CDR2 (germline): LNHDA, SQIVND (reference sequence). CDR3 length: 15 residues. V dropped 0 bases and J dropped 2 bases, with 8 bases sitting between them. CDR3 DNA: TGTGCCAGTAGTATAGAAGGCATGGGCAATCAGCCCCAGCATTTT. Protein sequence: CASSIEGMGNQPQHF.

This chain links TRBV29-1 with TRBJ1-1, with 8 bases identical to TRBD1. CDR1 SQVTM and CDR2 ANQGSEA come from the germline V gene. The CDR3 has 15 residues. With V trimmed by 6 bases and J by 11 bases, 20 bases remained unmatched. CDR3 sequence reads: CSVWTGRETQTAAFF. The CDR3 DNA follows: TGCAGCGTCTGGACAGGGAGAGAGACCCAAACGGCGGCTTTCTTT.

The genes are TRBV20-1 and TRBJ1-2, with D perhaps TRBD1 (6 bases). The V gene lost 6 bases and the J gene lost 2 bases, with 16 bases spanning the gap. CDR3 size: 14 residues. The V gene's germline CDR1 is DFQATT and CDR2 SNEGSKA (reference sequence). The CDR3 nucleotides are TGCAGTGCCGATACAGGGTCTATCAACTATGGCTACACCTTC. This sequence encodes CSADTGSINYGYTF.

V is TRBV20-1 and J is TRBJ1-1, with D possibly TRBD1 on 5 matching bases. Germline CDR1 DFQATT, CDR2 SNEGSKA (reference sequence). V was cut by 6 bases and J by 4 bases, with 18 bases left in between. The CDR3 has 14 amino acids. The DNA of the CDR3 is TGCAGTGCCCAAGTAGCGGGGGGAGCCACTGAAGCTTTCTTT. Translation: CSAQVAGGATEAFF.

J is TRBJ2-5 and V is TRBV20-1; 13 bases agree with TRBD2. V was clipped by 8 bases and J by 5 bases; unmatched bases: 11. This CDR3 region has 15 residues. Germline V CDR1 and CDR2: DFQATT, SNEGSKA (reference sequence). The CDR3 DNA follows: TGCAGTTCAAGCCCTCCGGGACTAGCGGGGGAGACCCAGTACTTC. Protein product: CSSSPPGLAGETQYF.

Comment on this clonotype: Here the CDR3 omits its conserved ending phenylalanine or tryptophan, so a read error is the likely source. The J gene is TRBJ2-3, the V gene TRBV7-8, with TRBD1 as a possible D gene (5 bases). In germline, CDR1 is SGHVS, CDR2 FQNEAQ. The CDR3 contains 13 residues. The V end was cut by 0 bases, the J end by 4 bases, with 5 bases between. The CDR3: CASSLAGPDTQYI. In DNA form, the CDR3 reads TGTGCCAGCAGCTTAGCGGGGCCAGATACGCAGTATATT.

V gene TRBV25-1 combines with J gene TRBJ2-5, with TRBD2 matching 11 bases. The CDR3 extends over 19 amino acids. With V trimmed by 3 bases and J by 4 bases, 16 bases remained unmatched. The germline V gene has CDR1 MGHDK and CDR2 SYGVNS. The CDR3 spells CASSEVGWASGGPAETQYF. The CDR3, as DNA: TGTGCCAGCAGTGAGGTGGGATGGGCTAGCGGGGGGCCCGCAGAGACCCAGTACTTC.

The table lists this clonotype with a few counts. The chain has TRBV7-2 and TRBJ1-4; 8 positions match TRBD1. J gave up 2 bases and V 2 bases, and 13 bases lay outside the gene matches. CDR3 length equals 19 residues. CDR1 and CDR2 (germline): SGHTA, FQGNSA. CDR3 coding DNA: TGTGCCAGCAGCTTAACCGGGACAGGAAGGATTTCGACTAATGAAAAACTGTTTTTT. It specifies CASSLTGTGRISTNEKLFF.

This clonotype was counted a few times. The chain is built from TRBV27 and TRBJ1-1; D remains unclear. V gave up 6 bases and J gave up 4 bases, with 18 bases separating them. The CDR3 runs to 15 residues. Germline CDR1 reads MNHEY; CDR2 reads SMNVEV (reference sequence). The CDR3 spells CASRNGGSRSTEAFF. CDR3 bases: TGTGCCAGCAGAAATGGCGGGTCTCGGAGCACTGAAGCTTTCTTT.

This chain connects TRBV5-1 to TRBJ1-1; 8 bases map to TRBD1. Germline CDR1 reads SGHRS; CDR2 reads YFSETQ. V gave up 4 bases and J gave up 3 bases; unmatched junction bases: 8. The CDR3 contains 15 residues. CDR3 amino acids: CASSPLSGGHTEAFF. The CDR3 DNA follows: TGCGCCAGCAGCCCATTGTCAGGGGGCCACACTGAAGCTTTCTTT.

The chain links TRBV2 to TRBJ1-6; perhaps TRBD1 as D (5 bases). The CDR3 contains 16 residues. Trimming removed 6 bases from V and 8 bases from J, with 20 bases in between. CDR1 and CDR2 from the germline V gene are SNHLY and FYNNEI. The CDR3 is CASRVAGNVADSPLHF. The CDR3 nucleotides read TGTGCCAGCAGGGTGGCAGGGAACGTTGCTGATTCACCCCTCCACTTT.

This clonotype has just a few counts. The chain is built from TRBV18 and TRBJ1-2; D call uncertain. Germline V gives CDR1 KGHSH, CDR2 LQKENI. V was cut by 5 bases and J by 8 bases, with 12 bases left in between. This CDR3 comprises 12 residues. The CDR3 sequence is CASSVRVGGYTF. Written as DNA, the CDR3 is TGTGCCAGCTCAGTGCGCGTGGGAGGCTACACCTTC.

Written as DNA, the CDR3 is TGTGCCAGCAGCTCATCCGGGGGAAGCTCCTACGAGCAGTACTTC. Protein sequence: CASSSSGGSSYEQYF. The V and J genes are TRBV7-2 and TRBJ2-7; TRBD2 might be the D (6 bases). V gave up 4 bases and J gave up 0 bases, with 13 bases separating them. Germline CDR1 SGHTA, CDR2 FQGNSA. There are 15 residues in the CDR3.

The rearrangement joins TRBV7-9 to TRBJ2-7; 8 bases line up with TRBD2. The V and J ends lost 5 bases and 6 bases, in that order; junction bases with no gene match: 12. The CDR3 consists of 15 residues. Germline V gene sequence: CDR1 SEHNR, CDR2 FQNEAQ (reference sequence). CDR3 loop: CASSQDVAGNREQYV. CDR3 coding DNA: TGTGCCAGCAGCCAAGACGTAGCGGGAAATCGCGAGCAGTACGTC.

The rearrangement joins TRBV6-5 to TRBJ1-1, with TRBD1 as a possible D gene (6 bases). CDR1 is MNHEY, CDR2 SVGAGI, per germline. V was pared by 3 bases and J by 3 bases, with 14 bases between. This CDR3 is built from 15 residues. The CDR3 region is CASSYKRGMDTEAFF. For the CDR3, the DNA is TGTGCCAGCAGTTATAAAAGGGGGATGGACACTGAAGCTTTCTTT.

This clonotype was observed at least ten times. V is TRBV6-6 and J is TRBJ1-5; D is unclear. The V and J ends lost 2 bases and 5 bases respectively, with 10 bases between them. CDR3 size: 14 residues. Germline assignment: CDR1 MNHNY and CDR2 SVGAGI (reference sequence). CDR3 in amino acids: CASSYVGGDQPQHF. The CDR3, as DNA: TGTGCCAGCAGTTACGTTGGCGGTGATCAGCCCCAGCATTTT.

The CDR3 sequence: CAWSALASKETQYF. Here the CDR3 DNA reads TGTGCCTGGAGTGCCTTGGCCTCGAAGGAGACCCAGTACTTC. The V call is TRBV5-4, the J call TRBJ2-5; no reliable D call. Germline CDR1 SGHNT, CDR2 YYREEE (reference sequence). Trimming stripped 10 bases from V and 5 bases from J, with 21 bases between. There are 14 residues in the CDR3.

The chain uses TRBV29-1 and TRBJ2-5; 7 nucleotides line up with TRBD2. Germline CDR1 SQVTM, CDR2 ANQGSEA. This CDR3 is built from 14 residues. Trimming removed 1 base from V and 4 bases from J; junction bases left unmatched: 6. The CDR3 sequence: CSVEAPGEGETQYF. CDR3 DNA sequence: TGCAGCGTTGAAGCCCCGGGGGAGGGAGAGACCCAGTACTTC. Using reference TRBV29-1 and TRBJ2-5 for the parts outside the CDR3, the full variable domain is SAVISQKPSRDICQRGTSLTIQCQVDSQVTMMFWYRQQPGQSLTLIATANQGSEATYESGFVIDKFPISRPNLTFSTLTVSNMSPEDSSIYLCSVEAPGEGETQYFGPGTRLLVL.

The chain uses TRBV12-3 or TRBV12-4 and TRBJ2-5; 7 bases line up with TRBD1. The ends lost 3 bases at V and 7 bases at J; junction bases unmatched: 2. This CDR3 comprises 12 residues. The CDR3 region is CASSLGQRTQYF. DNA of the CDR3: TGTGCCAGCAGTTTGGGACAGAGGACCCAGTACTTC.

In this sample, this clonotype turned up many times. This chain uses TRBV10-3 with TRBJ2-3; D perhaps matches TRBD1 (5 bases). Per the germline V gene, CDR1 is ENHRY and CDR2 is SYGVKD. Trimming pared 1 base from V and 1 base from J, leaving 9 bases between. CDR3 size: 15 residues. The CDR3 is CAISEFGAGTDTQYF. CDR3 nucleotide sequence: TGTGCCATCAGTGAGTTTGGGGCGGGCACAGATACGCAGTATTTT.

This clonotype was seen once. The chain couples TRBV5-1 to TRBJ1-3, with D tentatively TRBD1 (5 bases). This CDR3 is 18 amino acids long. Germline CDR1 and CDR2: SGHRS and YFSETQ. Trimming took 3 bases from V and 8 from J, leaving 27 bases between them. CDR3 residues: CASSSRDRQAFYGYTIYF. DNA of the CDR3: TGCGCCAGCAGCTCGCGGGACCGACAAGCCTTCTATGGCTACACCATATATTTT. Supplemented by reference TRBV5-1 and TRBJ1-3, the full variable domain reads KAGVTQTPRYLIKTRGQQVTLSCSPISGHRSVSWYQQTPGQGLQFLFEYFSETQRNKGNFPGRFSGRQFSNSRSEMNVSTLELGDSALYLCASSSRDRQAFYGYTIYFGEGSWLTVV.